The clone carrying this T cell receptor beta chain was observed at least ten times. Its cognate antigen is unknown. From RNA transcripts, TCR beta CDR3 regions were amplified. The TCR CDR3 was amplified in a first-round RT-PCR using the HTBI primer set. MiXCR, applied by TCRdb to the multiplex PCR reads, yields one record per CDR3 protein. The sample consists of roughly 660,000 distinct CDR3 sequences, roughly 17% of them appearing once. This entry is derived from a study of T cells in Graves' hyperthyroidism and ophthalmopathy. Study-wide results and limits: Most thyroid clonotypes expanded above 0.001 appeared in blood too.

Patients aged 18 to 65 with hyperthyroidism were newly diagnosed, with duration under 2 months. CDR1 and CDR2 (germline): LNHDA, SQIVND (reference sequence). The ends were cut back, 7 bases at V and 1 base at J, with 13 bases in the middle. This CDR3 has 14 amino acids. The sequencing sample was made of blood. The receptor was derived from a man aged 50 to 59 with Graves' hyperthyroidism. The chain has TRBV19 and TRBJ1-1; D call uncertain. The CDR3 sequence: CASKRSRWNTEAFF. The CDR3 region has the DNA TGTGCCAGTAAGAGATCGAGGTGGAACACTGAAGCTTTCTTT.